This T cell receptor (beta chain) was recorded in a study of blood T cells in healthy people across ages. Whole-study results and caveats: Using unsorted PBMCs precluded a conclusive naive versus antigen-experienced comparison. Roughly linear age-related decline in beta diversity appeared, significant by age 40.

Each donor supplied around 9.9 milliliters of peripheral blood. The CDR3 has 11 amino acids. Losses at the gene ends were 3 bases for V and 13 bases for J; bases not matched to a gene: 3. Germline CDR1 and CDR2: SNHLY and FYNNEI. It was with a sample-barcoded 5' primer and a J-beta primer mix that a second PCR of about 7 to 12 cycles was run. A template-switch adaptor with 12 random nucleotides tagged each cDNA molecule. TCRdb processed the 5' RACE reads anew with MiXCR; each CDR3 protein has one entry. The repertoire includes about 830,000 distinct CDR3 sequences, 62% of them detected once, and 28% sits in the top ten. Worth noting for this clonotype: What it binds is not known.

Sequencing used blood. The rearrangement joins TRBV2 to TRBJ2-1; 7 bases are a match to TRBD2. The clonotype originates from a man under 40 in good health. Here the CDR3 reads CASSEGGSQFF. The CDR3 DNA reads as TGTGCCAGCAGTGAGGGAGGGAGTCAGTTCTTC.